This T cell receptor (beta chain) stems from a study of blood T cell repertoires in COVID-19 (dated by TCRdb to the early 2020s). About the study as a whole: Collaborator samples came from the United States, Italy and Spain and covered acute and convalescent phases of COVID-19. The material from the prospective study consisted of cDNA or gDNA derived from T cells, B-cell-depleted T cells, or PBMCs. Deeply sampled blood TCRbeta repertoires from subjects exposed to, actively infected with, or recovered from COVID-19 were included in the dataset. The repertoires were released in a freely available public database meant as a resource for research on the immune response to SARS-CoV-2. The samples were drawn from the first 160 participants of the ongoing ImmuneRACE study and from roughly 1,300 subjects provided by 6 global collaborators. Sample metadata almost always included a de-identified subject ID, COVID-19 status, age in years and sex. HLA class I and class II types, where available, came from metadata supplied by the sample provider rather than from assay-based typing.

TCRbeta CDR3 regions were amplified from genomic DNA by means of the immunoSEQ Assay, a bias-controlled multiplex PCR. On the study's bioinformatics: Within the assay, amplification of reference gene primers was used to estimate how many nucleated cells each sample contained. To quantify the absolute abundance of each unique TCRbeta CDR3 rearrangement, sequence reads were collapsed and filtered. For each sample, productive Simpson clonality was calculated as the square root of Simpson's diversity index over productive rearrangements. TCRdb mirrors the immuneACCESS table, restricted to in-frame sequences. Some clones are absent from its copies; in checked studies, under half trace to an unresolved V gene, and the reason for the others is unknown. V and J calls and clone size are as listed in that table; D and trimming were resolved from the DNA. Across this sample there are about 180,000 clones, with more than 70% seen only once. The top ten hold 7% to 10% of the sample.

In the prospective study, participants were 18 to 89 years old, resided in approximately 25 geographic areas of the United States, and were enrolled through a virtual design. In the prospective study, participants were assigned to cohorts based on the clinical history participants reported in a screening survey and a study questionnaire. ImmuneRACE Cohort 3 recovered participants were defined by two consecutive negative NP/OP PCR tests, healthcare professional clearance, or symptom resolution. Mobile phlebotomists in the prospective study collected whole blood, serum and a nasopharyngeal or oropharyngeal swab from every participant. Over a roughly 2-month period, participants in the prospective study had the option of providing additional blood draws and questionnaires. Before DNA extraction, prospective study blood samples were shipped either frozen or at room temperature. Overall study outcomes, separate from this receptor: Clinical and demographic metadata were provided uncurated, with the amount varying by source and participant.

As regards this clone: This clone's antigen is unknown. Base-call qualities are not available, and no considerably larger clone is one nucleotide away.

The specimen was PBMCs or T cells enriched from blood (not recorded which). This receptor was obtained from a woman aged 25-40 years who had recovered from COVID-19.

The nucleotide sequence reads as follows: TGTGCCAGCAAGGAAAGGGGGTCAGAGACCCAGTACTTC. This sequence encodes CASKERGSETQYF. This chain joins TRBV12-3 or TRBV12-4 to TRBJ2-5, and TRBD1 may be the D gene, going by 6 matching bases. The cysteine opens and the phenylalanine closes a CDR3 of 13 amino acids. The kept DNA is CDR3 alone, 39 bases in frame from the first base. Deletion took 7 bases off V and 4 bases off J, with a span of 13 bases between the germline ends.